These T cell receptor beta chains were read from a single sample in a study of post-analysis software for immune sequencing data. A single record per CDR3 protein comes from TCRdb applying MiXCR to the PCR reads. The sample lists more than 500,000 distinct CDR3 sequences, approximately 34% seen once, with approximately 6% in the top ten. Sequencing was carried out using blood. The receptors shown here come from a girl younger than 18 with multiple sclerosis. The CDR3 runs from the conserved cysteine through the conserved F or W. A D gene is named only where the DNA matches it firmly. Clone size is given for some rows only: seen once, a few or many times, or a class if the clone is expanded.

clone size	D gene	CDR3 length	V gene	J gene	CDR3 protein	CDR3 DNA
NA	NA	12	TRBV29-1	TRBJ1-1	CSVSSRATEAFF	TGCAGCGTGTCTTCGAGGGCCACTGAAGCTTTCTTT
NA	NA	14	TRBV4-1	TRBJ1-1	CASSQERDGFHAFF	TGCGCCAGCAGCCAAGAGAGGGACGGTTTTCACGCTTTCTTT
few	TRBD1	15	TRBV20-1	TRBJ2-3	CSARFPRGSTDTQYF	TGCAGTGCTAGATTCCCCAGGGGGTCCACAGATACGCAGTATTTT
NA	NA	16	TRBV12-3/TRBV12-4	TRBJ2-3	CASSRGGSGSTDTQYF	TGTGCCAGCAGTCGAGGCGGCAGCGGCAGCACAGATACGCAGTATTTT
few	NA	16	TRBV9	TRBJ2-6	CASSVGANGGANVLTF	TGTGCCAGCAGCGTAGGAGCAAATGGGGGGGCCAACGTCCTGACTTTC
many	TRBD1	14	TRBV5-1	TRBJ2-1	CASSFTGGRNEQFF	TGCGCCAGCTCCTTCACAGGGGGCCGTAATGAGCAGTTCTTC
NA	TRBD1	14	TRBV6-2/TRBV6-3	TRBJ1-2	CASSRRDRGRGYTF	TGTGCCAGCAGTCGAAGGGACAGGGGGAGAGGCTACACCTTC
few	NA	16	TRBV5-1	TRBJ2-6	CASSQGLLPGANVLTF	TGCGCCAGCAGCCAAGGATTGTTGCCTGGGGCCAACGTCCTGACTTTC
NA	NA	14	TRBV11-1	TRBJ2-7	CASSRGAMAYEQYF	TGTGCCAGCAGCCGGGGCGCTATGGCCTACGAGCAGTACTTC
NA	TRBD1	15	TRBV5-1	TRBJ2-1	CASSLGTGVYNEQFF	TGCGCCAGCAGCTTAGGGACAGGGGTCTACAATGAGCAGTTCTTC
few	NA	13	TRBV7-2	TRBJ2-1	CASSLGGRPEQFF	TGTGCCAGCAGCTTGGGAGGACGGCCTGAGCAGTTCTTC
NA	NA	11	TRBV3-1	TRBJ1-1	CASSLELEAFF	TGTGCCAGCAGCCTGGAGCTTGAAGCTTTCTTT
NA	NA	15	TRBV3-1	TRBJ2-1	CASSQAAGSYNEQFF	TGTGCCAGCAGCCAAGCTGCAGGCTCCTACAATGAGCAGTTCTTC
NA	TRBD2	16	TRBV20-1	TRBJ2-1	CSAFSRRSGGVNEQFF	TGCAGTGCTTTTTCCCGCAGGAGCGGGGGGGTAAATGAGCAGTTCTTC
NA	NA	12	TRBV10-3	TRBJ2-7	CAISENAYEQYF	TGTGCCATCAGTGAGAACGCCTACGAGCAGTACTTC
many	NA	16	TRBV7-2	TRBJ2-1	CASSLVGGISYNEQFF	TGTGCCAGCAGCTTAGTGGGGGGCATCTCCTACAATGAGCAGTTCTTC
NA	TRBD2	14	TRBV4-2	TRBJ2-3	CASSASGGTDTQYF	TGTGCCAGCTCGGCTAGCGGGGGCACAGATACGCAGTATTTT
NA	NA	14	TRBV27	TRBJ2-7	CASSPQVSPYEQYF	TGTGCCAGCAGTCCCCAGGTCAGTCCCTACGAGCAGTACTTC
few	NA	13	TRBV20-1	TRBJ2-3	CSAVGGGKDTQYF	TGCAGTGCGGTAGGAGGGGGCAAGGATACGCAGTATTTT
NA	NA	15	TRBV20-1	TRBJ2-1	CSARNTARGTNEQFF	TGCAGTGCGCGAAACACGGCCCGGGGCACCAATGAGCAGTTCTTC
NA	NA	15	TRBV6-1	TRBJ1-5	CASSGGAGDRQPQHF	TGTGCCAGCAGTGGAGGGGCGGGGGATCGGCAGCCCCAGCATTTT
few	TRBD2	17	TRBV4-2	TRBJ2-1	CASSHGGGAVPYNEQFF	TGTGCCAGCAGCCATGGCGGGGGGGCCGTCCCCTACAATGAGCAGTTCTTC
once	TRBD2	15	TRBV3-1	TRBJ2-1	CASSPPGGGYNEQFF	TGTGCCAGCAGCCCCCCAGGCGGGGGGTACAATGAGCAGTTCTTC
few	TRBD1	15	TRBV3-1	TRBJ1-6	CASSQTTGEGSPLHF	TGTGCCAGCAGCCAAACGACAGGGGAGGGGTCACCCCTCCACTTT
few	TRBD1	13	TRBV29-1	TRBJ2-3	CSARTGYTDTQYF	TGCAGCGCCCGGACAGGTTACACAGATACGCAGTATTTT
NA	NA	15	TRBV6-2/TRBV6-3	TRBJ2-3	CASSYARLSTDTQYF	TGTGCCAGCAGTTACGCCAGACTTAGCACAGATACGCAGTATTTT